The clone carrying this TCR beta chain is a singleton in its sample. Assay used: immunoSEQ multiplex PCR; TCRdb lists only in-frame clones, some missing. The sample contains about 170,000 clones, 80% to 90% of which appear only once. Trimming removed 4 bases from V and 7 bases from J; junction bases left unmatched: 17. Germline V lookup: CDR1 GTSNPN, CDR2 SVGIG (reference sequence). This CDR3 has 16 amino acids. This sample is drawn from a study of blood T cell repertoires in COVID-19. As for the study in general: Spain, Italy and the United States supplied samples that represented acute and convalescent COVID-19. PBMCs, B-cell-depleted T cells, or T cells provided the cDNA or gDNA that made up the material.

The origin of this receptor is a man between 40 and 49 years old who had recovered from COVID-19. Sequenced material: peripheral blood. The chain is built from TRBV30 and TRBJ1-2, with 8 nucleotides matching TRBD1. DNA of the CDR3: TGTGCCTGGAACAACCCTTGGACAGGGAGTCCCCCTGGCTACACCTTC. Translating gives CAWNNPWTGSPPGYTF.